This TCR beta chain came from a study of blood T cell repertoires in COVID-19. Whole-study context: Researchers got acute and convalescent COVID-19 samples from the United States, Italy and Spain. T cells, B-cell-depleted T cells, or PBMCs supplied cDNA or gDNA.

Source study methods: Reference gene primer amplification gave estimated nucleated cell counts. Assay used: immunoSEQ multiplex PCR; TCRdb lists only in-frame clones, some missing. That table supplies the V and J calls and clone size; D and trimming were determined from the DNA. The repertoire has 250,000 to 300,000 clones, around 90% of them found once; the top ten carry 1.2%. The specimen was PBMCs or T cells enriched from blood (not recorded which). This TCR was sampled from a human donor in a cohort exposed to, infected with or recovered from COVID-19 (not recorded which). The donor label of this sample is uncertain.

The CDR3 reads CASSIGYQPQHF. In nucleotides, the CDR3 is TGTGCCAGTAGTATCGGGTACCAGCCCCAGCATTTT. The rearrangement joins TRBV19 to TRBJ1-5; D gene ambiguous. Germline CDR1 is LNHDA and CDR2 is SQIVND (reference sequence). The CDR3 loop spans 12 amino acids. Trimming removed 3 bases at V and 7 bases at J, with 7 bases between.